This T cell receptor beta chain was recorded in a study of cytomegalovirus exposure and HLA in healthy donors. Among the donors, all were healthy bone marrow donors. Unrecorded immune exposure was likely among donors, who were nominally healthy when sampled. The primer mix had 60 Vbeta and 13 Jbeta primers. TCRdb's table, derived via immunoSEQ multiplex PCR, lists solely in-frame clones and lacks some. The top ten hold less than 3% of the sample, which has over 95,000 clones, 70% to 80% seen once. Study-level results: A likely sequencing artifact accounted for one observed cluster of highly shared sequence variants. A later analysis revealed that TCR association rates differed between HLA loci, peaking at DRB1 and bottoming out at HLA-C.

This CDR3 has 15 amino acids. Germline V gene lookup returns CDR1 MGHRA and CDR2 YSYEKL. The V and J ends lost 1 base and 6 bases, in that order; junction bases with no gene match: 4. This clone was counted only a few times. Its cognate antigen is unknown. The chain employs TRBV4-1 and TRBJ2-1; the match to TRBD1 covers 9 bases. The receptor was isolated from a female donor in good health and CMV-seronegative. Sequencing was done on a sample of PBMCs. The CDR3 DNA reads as TGCGCCAGCAGCCAAGCCTTGACAGGGGGCAATGAGCAGTTCTTC. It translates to CASSQALTGGNEQFF.